The T cell receptor (beta chain) under discussion was sequenced for a study of vaccination and CD4 T cells after COVID-19. General observations from the study: Only post-vaccination samples contained a median 86.3% of the reactive clones in convalescent patients. Nearly all convalescent vaccine-specific clones, 304 of 307, recognized only SARS-CoV-2 spike.

Treatment meaning: approximately 9-day PBMC culture with coronavirus spike peptide pools or control peptides (ViraFEST assay). The CDR3 loop spans 16 amino acids. Germline assignment: CDR1 SGHTA and CDR2 FQGNSA. The J segment lost 3 bases and the V segment lost 3 bases, leaving 5 bases of the junction unmatched. The Oncomine TCR Beta short-read assay sequenced DNA from cultured CD4+ T cells. Using its own MiXCR run on the PCR reads, TCRdb lists one record per CDR3 protein. The sample has around 12,000 distinct CDR3 sequences; less than 55% are singletons. With regard to this clonotype: Antigen unknown.

This sequence joins TRBV7-2 and TRBJ2-5; 12 bases are a match to TRBD2. The sequencing here drew on cultured CD4+ T cells from blood, taken after SARS-CoV-2 vaccination. The sequence derives from a human donor with COVID-19. The CDR3 loop reads CASSFKRLAGEETQYF. CDR3 nucleotide sequence: TGTGCCAGCAGCTTCAAACGACTAGCGGGGGAAGAGACCCAGTACTTC.